The 23 T cell receptor beta chains below were found in one sample sequenced in a study of coeliac disease. Sequencing was performed with immunoSEQ multiplex PCR; in TCRdb, only in-frame clones are kept and a portion is missing. The sample has a few thousand clones; around 60% are singletons. The specimen sequenced was lymphocytes from the gut lamina propria. All receptors derive from a woman aged 50 to 60 without celiac disease.

The genes are TRBV14 and TRBJ1-2; 8 bases map to TRBD1. Germline V gives CDR1 SGHDN, CDR2 FVKESK. Losses at the gene ends were 4 bases for V and 5 bases for J; bases not matched to a gene: 9. The CDR3 contains 15 residues. The CDR3 region has the DNA TGTGCCAGCAGCCCACGGGACAGGAGCCTATATGGCTACACCTTC. The encoded protein is CASSPRDRSLYGYTF. Variable domain in full (rest from reference TRBV14 and TRBJ1-2): EAGVTQFPSHSVIEKGQTVTLRCDPISGHDNLYWYRRVMGKEIKFLLHFVKESKQDESGMPNNRFLAERTGGTYSTLKVQPAELEDSGVYFCASSPRDRSLYGYTFGSGTRLTVV.

This rearrangement joins TRBV5-1 to TRBJ2-7; 7 nucleotides match TRBD2. Germline-derived CDR1 and CDR2 are SGHRS and YFSETQ. After removal of 4 bases from V and 0 bases from J, the junction contained 4 bases not matched to a gene. The CDR3 is made up of 14 amino acids. As DNA, the CDR3 is TGCGCCAGCAGCCCTAGCGGAAGCTCCTACGAGCAGTACTTC. The encoded protein is CASSPSGSSYEQYF.

V and J are TRBV4-1 and TRBJ2-3, with 13 nucleotides matching TRBD2. CDR1 is MGHRA and CDR2 is YSYEKL in the germline V gene. Trimming removed 2 bases from V and 7 bases from J; junction bases left unmatched: 3. The CDR3 is 15 residues long. In DNA form, the CDR3 reads TGCGCCAGCAGCCAACAGACTAGCGGGGGGTATACGCAGTATTTT. Translating gives CASSQQTSGGYTQYF.

The chain uses TRBV5-1 and TRBJ1-1; TRBD1 matches 11 bases. J gave up 1 base and V 3 bases, and 2 bases lay outside the gene matches. This CDR3 is built from 15 residues. The germline gives CDR1 SGHRS, CDR2 YFSETQ. The CDR3 region is CASSSGTGGNTEAFF. DNA for the CDR3: TGCGCCAGCAGCTCCGGGACAGGGGGGAACACTGAAGCTTTCTTT.

As regards this clone: The junction shows a germline mismatch at one end, possibly a read error. The V gene is TRBV7-6, the J gene TRBJ2-1, with TRBD2 matching over 11 bases. This CDR3 spans 18 amino acids. Germline V gene data show CDR1 as SGHVS and CDR2 as FNYEAQ. The CDR3 loop reads CASSLETLAGGLYNKQFF. CDR3 sequence (DNA): TGTGCCAGCAGCTTAGAAACCCTAGCGGGGGGCCTATACAATAAGCAGTTCTTC. Drawing the rest from reference TRBV7-6 and TRBJ2-1, the complete variable domain is GAGVSQSPRYKVTKRGQDVALRCDPISGHVSLYWYRQALGQGPEFLTYFNYEAQQDKSGLPNDRFSAERPEGSISTLTIQRTEQRDSAMYRCASSLETLAGGLYNKQFFGPGTRLTVL.

The chain combines TRBV6-4 with TRBJ2-1; 9 bases agree with TRBD2. Per the germline V gene, CDR1 is MRHNA and CDR2 is SNTAGT. V gave up 6 bases and J gave up 8 bases; unmatched junction bases: 11. CDR3 length: 15 amino acids. For the CDR3, the DNA is TGTGCCAGCAGCCCGAATGGCGGGGGGGCCGATGAGCAGTTCTTC. Protein product: CASSPNGGGADEQFF.

The CDR3 loop reads CASRGETGFREQYF. CDR3 bases: TGCGCCAGCAGGGGGGAGACAGGGTTCCGCGAGCAGTACTTC. This chain links TRBV10-2 with TRBJ2-7, with 7 bases lining up with TRBD1. V was pared by 6 bases and J by 6 bases, with 11 bases of the junction left unmatched. The CDR3 covers 14 residues. The V gene's germline CDR1 is WSHSY and CDR2 SAAADI.

By its share, this clone is large. The chain couples TRBV7-3 to TRBJ2-7, with D maybe TRBD2 (5 bases). Germline loops: CDR1 SGHTA, CDR2 FQGTGA. Trimming removed 1 base from V and 6 bases from J, with 16 bases in between. This CDR3 contains 15 residues. The CDR3 DNA reads as TGTGCCAGCAGCTTAATGGGGAGCCAGGAGAGCGAGCAGTACTTC. This encodes CASSLMGSQESEQYF.

The chain carries TRBV4-2 and TRBJ2-3; the D is unclear. V lost 2 bases and J lost 0, with 9 bases in between. The V gene's germline CDR1 is LGHNA and CDR2 YNFKEQ. The CDR3 is 15 residues long. CDR3 DNA sequence: TGTGCCAGCAGCCAAATAGCCGACAGCACAGATACGCAGTATTTT. As protein: CASSQIADSTDTQYF.

The chain recombines TRBV10-3 with TRBJ1-2; 12 positions agree with TRBD1. The CDR3 sequence is 15 residues long. Losses at the gene ends were 6 bases for V and 3 bases for J; bases not matched to a gene: 5. The V gene's germline CDR1 is ENHRY and CDR2 SYGVKD. CDR3 amino acids: CAIRGQGAPDYGYTF. Written as DNA, the CDR3 is TGTGCCATCAGGGGACAGGGGGCGCCGGACTATGGCTACACCTTC.

The V call is TRBV7-7, the J call TRBJ2-1; no clear D. Germline-derived CDR1 and CDR2 are SSHAT and FNYEAQ (reference sequence). This CDR3 spans 13 amino acids. The V end lost 5 bases, the J end lost 10 bases, and 15 bases lay between the germline ends. CDR3 DNA sequence: TGTGCCAGCAGCCTTGAACTGCTCAAAGAGCAGTTCTTC. This codes for CASSLELLKEQFF.

V gene TRBV6-1 combines with J gene TRBJ1-2, with 7 bases aligning to TRBD1. Germline CDR1 is MNHNS and CDR2 is SASEGT. The V segment lost 1 base and the J segment 5 bases; nucleotides outside the gene matches: 4. The CDR3 covers 14 residues. In DNA, the CDR3 is TGTGCCAGCAGTGAAGTGTGGACAGGTTATGGCTACACCTTC. It codes for CASSEVWTGYGYTF.

This clone has just a few counts. The chain couples TRBV30 to TRBJ2-3; 14 positions agree with TRBD2. This CDR3 comprises 18 residues. Germline CDR1 reads GTSNPN; CDR2 reads SVGIG (reference sequence). J lost 1 base, V lost 1 base, and 7 bases had no gene match. CDR3 loop: CAWSGTSGGRSGTDTQYF. For the CDR3, the DNA is TGTGCCTGGAGTGGGACTAGCGGGGGGCGGTCGGGCACAGATACGCAGTATTTT.

This chain links TRBV4-2 with TRBJ1-4; D unresolved. V lost 1 base and J lost 4, with 7 bases in between. The CDR3 sequence is 14 residues long. The germline V gene encodes CDR1 LGHNA and CDR2 YNFKEQ. CDR3 protein: CASSQVGHNEKLFF. CDR3 DNA: TGTGCCAGCAGCCAAGTGGGCCATAATGAAAAACTGTTTTTT.

CDR3 sequence reads: CASSVTGTIYSVSGYTF. CDR3 nucleotide sequence: TGTGCCAGCAGTGTCACCGGGACAATATATTCCGTTTCTGGCTACACCTTC. The chain combines TRBV6-1 with TRBJ1-2; TRBD1 is a possible D gene (6 bases). Germline V CDR1 and CDR2: MNHNS, SASEGT. Trimming took 4 bases from V and 7 from J, leaving 25 bases between them. The CDR3 spans 17 residues.

This clone showed up just a few times. The chain links TRBV19 to TRBJ2-3, with TRBD1 identical over 7 bases. The junction had 7 bases not matched to a gene; V was cut back by 10 bases and J by 0 bases. Germline loops: CDR1 LNHDA, CDR2 SQIVND (reference sequence). There are 14 residues in the CDR3. The CDR3 bases are TGTGCCACAAAACAGGGGTCTAGCACAGATACGCAGTATTTT. This gives the protein CATKQGSSTDTQYF. Full variable domain (remainder filled in from reference TRBV19 and TRBJ2-3): DGGITQSPKYLFRKEGQNVTLSCEQNLNHDAMYWYRQDPGQGLRLIYYSQIVNDFQKGDIAEGYSVSREKKESFPLTVTSAQKNPTAFYLCATKQGSSTDTQYFGPGTRLTVL.

The chain is built from TRBV11-2 and TRBJ2-7, with D hard to call. The V gene's germline CDR1 is SGHAT and CDR2 FQNNGV. CDR3 size: 14 residues. Deletions cut 3 bases from V and 1 base from J, with 10 bases between. DNA of the CDR3: TGTGCCAGCAGCTTCGGCCAGGTGTCCTACGAGCAGTACTTC. It translates to CASSFGQVSYEQYF.

This rearrangement joins TRBV25-1 to TRBJ2-1; 13 positions agree with TRBD2. The J segment lost 12 bases and the V segment lost 5 bases, leaving 10 bases of the junction unmatched. This CDR3 spans 15 amino acids. From germline, CDR1 is MGHDK and CDR2 SYGVNS. The CDR3 bases are TGTGCCAGCAGTCAGACTAGCGGGGGGTCTAATTCGCAGTTCTTC. It codes for CASSQTSGGSNSQFF.

V gene TRBV19 combines with J gene TRBJ2-4; D is perhaps TRBD1 (6 bases). Germline V CDR1 and CDR2: LNHDA, SQIVND (reference sequence). The CDR3 is 16 residues long. Trimming stripped 6 bases from V and 0 bases from J, with 15 bases between. Here the CDR3 reads CASRDRSGTAKNIQYF. CDR3 bases: TGTGCCAGTAGAGACAGGTCCGGGACAGCCAAAAACATTCAGTACTTC.

This clone came up a few times. V usage is TRBV7-2 and J usage is TRBJ1-2, with unresolved D. V was trimmed by 5 bases and J by 6 bases, leaving 16 bases between them. This CDR3 comprises 14 residues. The V gene's germline CDR1 is SGHTA and CDR2 FQGNSA. The CDR3 loop reads CASSHYFVDDGYTF. The CDR3 coding sequence is TGTGCCAGCAGCCATTACTTCGTTGATGATGGCTACACCTTC.

The chain uses TRBV5-6 and TRBJ2-7; D uncertain. Trimming pared 0 bases from V and 7 bases from J, leaving 8 bases between. The CDR3 is 12 residues long. The germline V gene encodes CDR1 SGHDT and CDR2 YYEEEE. CDR3 DNA: TGTGCCAGCAGCTTGGCCACCGCGGAGCAGTACTTC. Translating gives CASSLATAEQYF. Drawing the rest from reference TRBV5-6 and TRBJ2-7, the complete variable domain is DAGVTQSPTHLIKTRGQQVTLRCSPKSGHDTVSWYQQALGQGPQFIFQYYEEEERQRGNFPDRFSGHQFPNYSSELNVNALLLGDSALYLCASSLATAEQYFGPGTRLTVT.

V usage is TRBV28 and J usage is TRBJ1-3; TRBD1 agrees at 8 bases. Germline V gives CDR1 MDHEN, CDR2 SYDVKM. V was clipped by 6 bases and J by 4 bases; unmatched bases: 5. The CDR3 length is 14 residues. CDR3 region: CASSPGQGGNTIYF. The CDR3 DNA reads TGTGCCAGCAGCCCCGGACAGGGAGGAAACACCATATATTTT.

The V call is TRBV25-1, the J call TRBJ2-5; 10 bases are shared with TRBD2. V shed 2 bases, J shed 1 base, and the junction held 7 bases outside the gene matches. The V gene's germline CDR1 is MGHDK and CDR2 SYGVNS. The CDR3 totals 17 residues. The CDR3 DNA follows: TGTGCCAGCAGTGAAGGGTGGGGACTAGCGACCCAAGAGACCCAGTACTTC. This gives the protein CASSEGWGLATQETQYF.